A single sample gave rise to the 30 T cell receptor beta chains below, sequenced in a study of cytomegalovirus exposure and HLA in healthy donors. This PCR relied on a set of 60 Vbeta primers and 13 Jbeta primers. Method: immunoSEQ multiplex PCR; TCRdb's copy keeps in-frame clones and lacks some. The sample lists about 150,000 clones; approximately 72% were seen once. Sequencing was carried out using PBMCs. Source of these receptors: a woman in her fifties or sixties in good health and CMV-seronegative.

The chain is built from TRBV5-1 and TRBJ2-7, with 10 bases lining up with TRBD2. The CDR3 extends over 15 amino acids. The germline CDR1 and CDR2 sequences are SGHRS and YFSETQ. Unmatched junction bases numbered 5, after V lost 1 base and J lost 4 bases. The CDR3 DNA is TGCGCCAGCAGCTTGTGGGCTAGCGGGAGTTACGAGCAGTACTTC. Protein: CASSLWASGSYEQYF.

In DNA, the CDR3 is TGTGCCAGCAGTTACATCGGGAAGAAGGACGAGCAGTACTTC. Its translation is CASSYIGKKDEQYF. J is TRBJ2-7 and V is TRBV6-5; D is possibly TRBD2 (5 bases). The germline gives CDR1 MNHEY, CDR2 SVGAGI. The V and J ends lost 2 bases and 5 bases respectively, with 13 bases between them. This CDR3 contains 14 residues.

In DNA, the CDR3 is TGCGCCAGCAGCCCGGGACAGGGGGCGATTTATGGGAATGGCTACACCTTC. Residues: CASSPGQGAIYGNGYTF. This sequence joins TRBV5-1 and TRBJ1-2; 12 bases map to TRBD1. CDR3 length equals 17 residues. CDR1 and CDR2 from the germline V gene are SGHRS and YFSETQ. The V gene end was trimmed by 4 bases and the J gene end by 6 bases; junction bases not matched to a gene: 13.

This chain uses TRBV27 with TRBJ1-2, with D maybe TRBD1 (5 bases). The germline V gene has CDR1 MNHEY and CDR2 SMNVEV (reference sequence). Trimming took off 8 bases at V and 5 bases at J, with 18 bases between the two ends. The CDR3 contains 14 residues. The CDR3 nucleotides are TGTGCCAGCTGGACGTGGCAGGGATCTTATGGCTACACCTTC. This translates into CASWTWQGSYGYTF.

This clone was counted a few times. The chain links TRBV5-4 to TRBJ1-1; a weak D match, TRBD1 (5 bases). The germline V gene encodes CDR1 SGHNT and CDR2 YYREEE (reference sequence). V was trimmed by 2 bases and J by 1 base, leaving 9 bases between them. CDR3 size: 14 residues. CDR3 sequence (DNA): TGTGCCAGCAGCTTAAGGCAGGGGAACACTGAAGCTTTCTTT. This encodes CASSLRQGNTEAFF.

The chain carries TRBV2 and TRBJ2-2, with D possibly being TRBD2 (6 bases). The CDR3 loop spans 18 amino acids. V dropped 3 bases and J dropped 4 bases, with 21 bases sitting between them. Germline CDR1 is SNHLY and CDR2 is FYNNEI. CDR3 bases: TGTGCCAGCAGTGAGACTAGGAATCTACATCTGCGCACCGGGGAGCTGTTTTTT. Protein: CASSETRNLHLRTGELFF.

This CDR3 reads CASSLGHPNSPLHF. Here the CDR3 DNA reads TGCGCCAGCAGCCTGGGACACCCCAATTCACCCCTCCACTTT. V and J are TRBV5-1 and TRBJ1-6, with TRBD1 as a possible D gene (6 bases). Germline CDR1 reads SGHRS; CDR2 reads YFSETQ. This CDR3 region has 14 residues. Trimming pared 4 bases from V and 7 bases from J, leaving 12 bases between.

The chain is built from TRBV10-3 and TRBJ2-3; 10 nucleotides match TRBD1. Germline loops: CDR1 ENHRY, CDR2 SYGVKD. This CDR3 comprises 15 residues. The V and J ends lost 6 bases and 2 bases, in that order; junction bases with no gene match: 5. CDR3 in DNA: TGTGCCATCAGCGGGACAGGGGTTAACACAGATACGCAGTATTTT. Translation gives CAISGTGVNTDTQYF.

The chain carries TRBV7-2 and TRBJ2-5; 7 positions match TRBD2. CDR1 and CDR2 from the germline V gene are SGHTA and FQGNSA. The CDR3 totals 14 residues. J lost 2 bases, V lost 1 base, and 1 base had no gene match. This CDR3 reads CASSLGAGQETQYF. The CDR3 DNA follows: TGTGCCAGCAGCTTAGGAGCGGGGCAAGAGACCCAGTACTTC. Full variable domain (rest looked up from reference TRBV7-2 and TRBJ2-5): GAGVSQSPSNKVTEKGKDVELRCDPISGHTALYWYRQSLGQGLEFLIYFQGNSAPDKSGLPSDRFSAERTGGSVSTLTIQRTQQEDSAVYLCASSLGAGQETQYFGPGTRLLVL.

The rearrangement uses TRBV4-3 and TRBJ1-5; 7 nucleotides align to TRBD1. The V segment lost 0 bases and the J segment 4 bases; nucleotides outside the gene matches: 6. Germline V CDR1 and CDR2: LGHNA, YSLEER. The CDR3 is made up of 16 amino acids. For the CDR3, the DNA is TGCGCCAGCAGCCAAGATAGACAGGGAGGTAATCAGCCCCAGCATTTT. Translated, it gives CASSQDRQGGNQPQHF.

J is TRBJ2-5 and V is TRBV28; 10 bases are a match to TRBD1. The end of the DNA aligns better with TRBJ2-7, so the J call may be wrong. The germline V gene has CDR1 MDHEN and CDR2 SYDVKM. This CDR3 region has 15 residues. DNA of the CDR3: TGTGCCAGCAGCCCCGGTGGGACAGGGGACTACGAGCAGTACTTC. It translates to CASSPGGTGDYEQYF.

V and J are TRBV27 and TRBJ1-5; D uncertain. Germline V gene lookup returns CDR1 MNHEY and CDR2 SMNVEV (reference sequence). The CDR3 totals 17 residues. The ends were cut back, 4 bases at V and 2 bases at J, with 18 bases in the middle. DNA of the CDR3: TGTGCCAGCAGTTCCGGGTGGGAGGGAGTTCGCAATCAGCCCCAGCATTTT. Translating gives CASSSGWEGVRNQPQHF.

The chain's CDR3 is CASSLLAGAGEQYF. CDR3 coding DNA: TGTGCCAGCAGCTTACTAGCGGGGGCGGGGGAGCAGTACTTC. The chain couples TRBV11-2 to TRBJ2-7; 10 positions match TRBD2. Trimming cost V 2 bases and J 7 bases; bases outside gene matches: 5. The CDR3 contains 14 residues. Germline CDR1 reads SGHAT; CDR2 reads FQNNGV.

V is TRBV19 and J is TRBJ1-2, with D uncertain. CDR3 size: 18 residues. Germline lookup yields CDR1 LNHDA and CDR2 SQIVND (reference sequence). Trimming removed 6 bases at V and 2 bases at J, with 25 bases between. The chain's CDR3 is CASSPGTKNLYSNYGYTF. DNA of the CDR3: TGTGCCAGTAGCCCGGGTACAAAGAATCTCTATTCGAACTATGGCTACACCTTC.

The chain recombines TRBV4-2 with TRBJ1-1; D remains ambiguous. V lost 8 bases and J lost 5, with 15 bases in between. The CDR3 consists of 13 residues. CDR1 and CDR2 (germline): LGHNA, YNFKEQ. Written as DNA, the CDR3 is TGTGCCAGCCAAGCCAGGTCTGGGACTGAAGCTTTCTTT. Residues: CASQARSGTEAFF.

This clone has a single count. CDR3 bases: TGTGCCAGCAGTCCGCCGGGGATTGGCTACACCTTC. It is translated as CASSPPGIGYTF. The chain has TRBV27 and TRBJ1-2; D is ambiguous. V lost 5 bases and J 7 bases, leaving 11 bases between the germline ends. CDR1 and CDR2 from the germline V gene are MNHEY and SMNVEV (reference sequence). The CDR3 extends over 12 amino acids.

The gene calls are TRBV30 and TRBJ1-2; no reliable D call. This CDR3 comprises 17 residues. The germline gives CDR1 GTSNPN, CDR2 SVGIG (reference sequence). Deletions cut 0 bases from V and 4 bases from J, with 21 bases between. CDR3 sequence: CAWSVPRRVVYCYGYTF. The CDR3 DNA sequence: TGTGCCTGGAGTGTCCCCAGGAGGGTGGTGTATTGCTATGGCTACACCTTC.

This chain uses TRBV18 with TRBJ2-5, with 9 bases that match TRBD2. The end of the DNA aligns better with TRBJ2-7, so the J call may be wrong. CDR3 size: 15 residues. Germline values: CDR1 KGHSH, CDR2 LQKENI. The CDR3, as DNA: TGTGCCAGCTCACCAATTAGCGGGAGCCAACACGAGCAGTACTTC. Its protein product is CASSPISGSQHEQYF.

This sequence joins TRBV14 and TRBJ1-2, with D possibly TRBD1 on 5 matching bases. The CDR3 is 16 amino acids. V was shortened by 0 bases and J by 2 bases, with 13 bases between the two germline ends. The germline gives CDR1 SGHDN, CDR2 FVKESK. In DNA, the CDR3 is TGTGCCAGCAGCCAAGAAGTTTTGGGGCGAAACTATGGCTACACCTTC. Amino acids: CASSQEVLGRNYGYTF.

The chain uses TRBV27 and TRBJ2-5, with D possibly being TRBD2 (6 bases). Germline V gene lookup returns CDR1 MNHEY and CDR2 SMNVEV (reference sequence). This CDR3 has 15 amino acids. Trimming took off 5 bases at V and 4 bases at J, with 17 bases between the two ends. The CDR3 loop reads CASSPIRLGAETQYF. CDR3 coding DNA: TGTGCCAGCAGTCCGATCCGACTAGGAGCAGAGACCCAGTACTTC.

This chain joins TRBV19 and TRBJ2-4, with D perhaps matching TRBD1 (5 bases). V was shortened by 5 bases and J by 3 bases, with 11 bases between the two germline ends. Germline V gene data show CDR1 as LNHDA and CDR2 as SQIVND (reference sequence). This CDR3 has 14 amino acids. CDR3 protein: CASSAGYGKNIQYF. The CDR3 nucleotides read TGTGCCAGTAGTGCAGGGTACGGCAAAAACATTCAGTACTTC.

The rearrangement joins TRBV19 to TRBJ2-5, with a possible D match to TRBD2 (7 bases). The V gene lost 2 bases and the J gene lost 2 bases, with 24 bases spanning the gap. Per the germline V gene, CDR1 is LNHDA and CDR2 is SQIVND (reference sequence). CDR3 length: 19 amino acids. This CDR3 reads CASSIRPLRGGGLQETQYF. In DNA form, the CDR3 reads TGTGCCAGTAGTATAAGGCCCCTGAGGGGCGGGGGCTTACAAGAGACCCAGTACTTC.

In this sample, this clone turned up a few times. The chain carries TRBV19 and TRBJ2-7; the D gene is possibly TRBD1 (6 bases). The CDR3 extends over 14 amino acids. V was shortened by 3 bases and J by 2 bases, with 11 bases between the two germline ends. Germline V lookup: CDR1 LNHDA, CDR2 SQIVND (reference sequence). The CDR3 reads CASSIGRGTYEQYF. Here the CDR3 DNA reads TGTGCCAGTAGTATCGGCAGGGGAACCTACGAGCAGTACTTC. The full variable domain, its missing parts supplied by reference TRBV19 and TRBJ2-7, is DGGITQSPKYLFRKEGQNVTLSCEQNLNHDAMYWYRQDPGQGLRLIYYSQIVNDFQKGDIAEGYSVSREKKESFPLTVTSAQKNPTAFYLCASSIGRGTYEQYFGPGTRLTVT.

This chain joins TRBV7-2 and TRBJ2-2; 9 bases line up with TRBD1. The CDR3 contains 15 residues. Germline loops: CDR1 SGHTA, CDR2 FQGNSA. Trimming at V came to 5 bases and at J to 5 bases, leaving 6 bases not matched to a gene. The CDR3 DNA reads TGTGCCAGCAGCCGGGACAGGGCTCATACCGGGGAGCTGTTTTTT. It codes for CASSRDRAHTGELFF.

The chain employs TRBV7-6 and TRBJ1-1, with 8 nucleotides matching TRBD1. Germline V gives CDR1 SGHVS, CDR2 FNYEAQ. This CDR3 has 15 amino acids. V lost 1 base, J lost 4 bases, and 5 bases stayed unmatched. The CDR3 DNA reads TGTGCCAGCAGCTTAGGGGAGACAGGGGCCACTGAAGCTTTCTTT. Residues: CASSLGETGATEAFF. Supplemented by reference TRBV7-6 and TRBJ1-1, the full variable domain reads GAGVSQSPRYKVTKRGQDVALRCDPISGHVSLYWYRQALGQGPEFLTYFNYEAQQDKSGLPNDRFSAERPEGSISTLTIQRTEQRDSAMYRCASSLGETGATEAFFGQGTRLTVV.

The chain couples TRBV5-4 to TRBJ2-5; maybe TRBD2 (5 bases). Germline lookup yields CDR1 SGHNT and CDR2 YYREEE (reference sequence). Trimming stripped 0 bases from V and 2 bases from J, with 14 bases between. The CDR3 length is 16 residues. The CDR3 nucleotides are TGTGCCAGCAGCTTGGGGCCTAGCCTGGGGCAAGAGACCCAGTACTTC. Translated, it gives CASSLGPSLGQETQYF.

The rearrangement links TRBV14 to TRBJ2-2; 7 nucleotides line up with TRBD1. This CDR3 spans 16 amino acids. The junction had 11 bases not matched to a gene; V was cut back by 4 bases and J by 6 bases. Germline CDR1 and CDR2: SGHDN and FVKESK. The CDR3 region is CASSRKFLQGSGELFF. In DNA, the CDR3 is TGTGCCAGCAGCCGGAAATTTTTACAGGGGTCCGGGGAGCTGTTTTTT.

The chain employs TRBV6-5 and TRBJ1-6, with 7 bases matching TRBD1. The ends lost 4 bases at V and 7 bases at J; junction bases unmatched: 7. The CDR3 spans 15 residues. Germline-derived CDR1 and CDR2 are MNHEY and SVGAGI. CDR3 DNA: TGTGCCAGCAGTTCAGCAGGGGGTAACAATTCACCCCTCCACTTT. Its protein is CASSSAGGNNSPLHF.

V and J are TRBV7-9 and TRBJ2-1, with a possible D match to TRBD1 (6 bases). This CDR3 is built from 16 residues. Per the germline V gene, CDR1 is SEHNR and CDR2 is FQNEAQ (reference sequence). With 5 bases removed from V and 4 bases from J, the gap between germline ends came to 18 bases. CDR3 amino acids: CASSPRGSVGYNEQFF. CDR3 DNA: TGTGCCAGCAGCCCCAGGGGTTCGGTCGGGTACAATGAGCAGTTCTTC.

This clone has a handful of counts. The rearrangement links TRBV2 to TRBJ2-1, with a weak D call TRBD2 (5 bases). V was cut by 4 bases and J by 9 bases, with 13 bases left in between. In germline, CDR1 is SNHLY, CDR2 FYNNEI. CDR3 length equals 13 residues. CDR3 bases: TGTGCCAGCAGTGCAGAACTAGGCGGTGAGCAGTTCTTC. Amino acid sequence: CASSAELGGEQFF.